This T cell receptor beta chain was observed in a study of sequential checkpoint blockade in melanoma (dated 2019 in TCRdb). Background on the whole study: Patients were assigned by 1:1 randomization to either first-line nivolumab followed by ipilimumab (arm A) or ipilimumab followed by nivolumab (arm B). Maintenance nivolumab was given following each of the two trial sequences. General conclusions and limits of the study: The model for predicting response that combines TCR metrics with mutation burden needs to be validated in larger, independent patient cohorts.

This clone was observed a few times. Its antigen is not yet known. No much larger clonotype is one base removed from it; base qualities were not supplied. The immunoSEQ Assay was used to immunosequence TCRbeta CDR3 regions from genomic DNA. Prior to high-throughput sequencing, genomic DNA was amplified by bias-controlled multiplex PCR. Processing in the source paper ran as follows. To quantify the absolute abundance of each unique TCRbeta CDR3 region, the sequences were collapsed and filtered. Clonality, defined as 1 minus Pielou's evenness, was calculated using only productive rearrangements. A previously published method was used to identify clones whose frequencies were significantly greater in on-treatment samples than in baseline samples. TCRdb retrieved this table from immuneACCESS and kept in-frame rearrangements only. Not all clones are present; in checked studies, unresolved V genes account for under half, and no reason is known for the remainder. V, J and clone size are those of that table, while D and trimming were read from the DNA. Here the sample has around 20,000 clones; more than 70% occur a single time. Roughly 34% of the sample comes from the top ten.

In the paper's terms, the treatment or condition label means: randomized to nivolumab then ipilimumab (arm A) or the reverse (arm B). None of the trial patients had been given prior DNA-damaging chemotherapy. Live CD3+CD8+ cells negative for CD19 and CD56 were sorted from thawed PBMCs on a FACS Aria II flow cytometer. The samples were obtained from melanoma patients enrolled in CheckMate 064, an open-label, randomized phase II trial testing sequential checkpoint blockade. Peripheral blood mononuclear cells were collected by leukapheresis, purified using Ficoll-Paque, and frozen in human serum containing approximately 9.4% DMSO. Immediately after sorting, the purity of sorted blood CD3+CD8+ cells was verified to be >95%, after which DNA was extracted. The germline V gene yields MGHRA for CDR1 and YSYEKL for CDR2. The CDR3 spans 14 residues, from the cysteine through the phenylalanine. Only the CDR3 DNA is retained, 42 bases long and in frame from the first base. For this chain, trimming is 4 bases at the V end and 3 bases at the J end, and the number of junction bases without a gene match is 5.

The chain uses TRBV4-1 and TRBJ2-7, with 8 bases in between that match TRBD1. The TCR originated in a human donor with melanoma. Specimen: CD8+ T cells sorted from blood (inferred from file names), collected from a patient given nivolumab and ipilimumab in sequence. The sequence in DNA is TGCGCCAGCAGCCCTCAACAGGGGGACTACGAGCAGTACTTC. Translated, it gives CASSPQQGDYEQYF.